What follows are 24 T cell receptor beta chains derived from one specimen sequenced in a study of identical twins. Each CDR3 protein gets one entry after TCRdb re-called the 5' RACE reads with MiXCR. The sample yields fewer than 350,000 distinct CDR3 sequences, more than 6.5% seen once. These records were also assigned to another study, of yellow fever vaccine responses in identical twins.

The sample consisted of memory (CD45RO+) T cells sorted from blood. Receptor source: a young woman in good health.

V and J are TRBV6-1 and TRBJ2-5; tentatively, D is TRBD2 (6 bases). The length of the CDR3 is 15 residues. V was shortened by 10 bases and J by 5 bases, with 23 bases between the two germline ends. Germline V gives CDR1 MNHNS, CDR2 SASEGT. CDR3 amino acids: CATRPTGRTRETQYF. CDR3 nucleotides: TGTGCCACGCGGCCGACGGGGAGGACACGTGAGACCCAGTACTTC.

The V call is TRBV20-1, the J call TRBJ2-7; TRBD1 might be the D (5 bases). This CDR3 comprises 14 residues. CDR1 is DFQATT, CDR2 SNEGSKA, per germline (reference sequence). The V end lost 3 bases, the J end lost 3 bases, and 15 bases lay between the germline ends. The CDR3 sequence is CSARALVGRYEQYV. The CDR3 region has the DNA TGCAGTGCTAGGGCCCTAGTGGGGCGCTACGAGCAGTACGTC.

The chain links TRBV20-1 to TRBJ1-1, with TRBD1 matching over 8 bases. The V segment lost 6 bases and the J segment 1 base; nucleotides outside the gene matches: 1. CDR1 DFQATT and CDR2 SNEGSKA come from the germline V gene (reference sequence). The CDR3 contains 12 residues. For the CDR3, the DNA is TGCAGTGCCACAGGGGGGAACACTGAAGCTTTCTTT. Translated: CSATGGNTEAFF.

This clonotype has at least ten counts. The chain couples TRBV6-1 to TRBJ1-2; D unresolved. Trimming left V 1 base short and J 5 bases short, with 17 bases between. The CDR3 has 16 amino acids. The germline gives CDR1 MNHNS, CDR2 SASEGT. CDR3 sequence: CASSEDFRGNGYGYTF. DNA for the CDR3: TGTGCCAGCAGTGAAGATTTCCGAGGGAATGGGTATGGCTACACCTTC.

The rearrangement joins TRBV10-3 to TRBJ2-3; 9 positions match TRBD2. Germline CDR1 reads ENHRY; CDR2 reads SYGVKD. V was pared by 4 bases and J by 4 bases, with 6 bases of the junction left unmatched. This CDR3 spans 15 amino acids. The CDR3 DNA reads TGTGCCATCAGTGCCCAGCGGGGGGTGCCAGATACGCAGTATTTT. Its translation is CAISAQRGVPDTQYF.

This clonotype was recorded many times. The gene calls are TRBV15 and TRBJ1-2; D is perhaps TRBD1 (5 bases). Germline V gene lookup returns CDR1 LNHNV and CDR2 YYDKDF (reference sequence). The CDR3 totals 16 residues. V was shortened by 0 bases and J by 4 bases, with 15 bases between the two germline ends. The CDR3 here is CATSRDLEGRRYGYTF. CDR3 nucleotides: TGTGCCACCAGCAGAGATTTGGAGGGGCGACGCTATGGCTACACCTTC.

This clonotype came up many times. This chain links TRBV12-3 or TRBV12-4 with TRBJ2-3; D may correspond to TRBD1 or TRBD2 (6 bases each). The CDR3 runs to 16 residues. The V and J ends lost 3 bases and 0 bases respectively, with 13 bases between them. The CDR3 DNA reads TGTGCCAGCAGTTTCGGGGGCGGGGCTAGCACAGATACGCAGTATTTT. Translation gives CASSFGGGASTDTQYF.

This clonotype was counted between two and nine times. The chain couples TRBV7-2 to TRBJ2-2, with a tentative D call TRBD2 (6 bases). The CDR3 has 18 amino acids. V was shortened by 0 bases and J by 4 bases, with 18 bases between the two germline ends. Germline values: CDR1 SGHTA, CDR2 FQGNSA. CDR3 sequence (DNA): TGTGCCAGCAGCTTAGCTGCTGGTGGGGCGGGAAGCACCGGGGAGCTGTTTTTT. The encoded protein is CASSLAAGGAGSTGELFF.

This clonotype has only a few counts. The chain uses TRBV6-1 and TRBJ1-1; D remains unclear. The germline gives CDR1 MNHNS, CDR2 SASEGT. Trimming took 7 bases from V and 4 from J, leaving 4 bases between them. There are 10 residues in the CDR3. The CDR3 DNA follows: TGTGCCAGCAAGATCACTGAAGCTTTCTTT. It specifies CASKITEAFF.

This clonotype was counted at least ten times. The CDR3, as DNA: TGCGCCAGCAGCTTGGACACATCCCGTGGTTCACCCCTCCACTTT. Protein: CASSLDTSRGSPLHF. The gene calls are TRBV5-1 and TRBJ1-6; no clear D. Between the trimmed V and J ends, which lost 0 bases and 9 bases, there was a span of 13 bases. This CDR3 has 15 residues. Germline V gene data show CDR1 as SGHRS and CDR2 as YFSETQ.

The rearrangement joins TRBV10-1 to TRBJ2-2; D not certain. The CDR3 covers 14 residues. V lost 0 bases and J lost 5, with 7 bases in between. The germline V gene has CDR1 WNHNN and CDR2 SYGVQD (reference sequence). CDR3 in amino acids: CASSESWQTGELFF. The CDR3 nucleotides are TGCGCCAGCAGTGAGTCGTGGCAGACCGGGGAGCTGTTTTTT.

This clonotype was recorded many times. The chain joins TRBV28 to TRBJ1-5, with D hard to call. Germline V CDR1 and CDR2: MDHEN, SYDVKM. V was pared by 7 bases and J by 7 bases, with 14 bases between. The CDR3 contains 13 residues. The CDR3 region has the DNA TGTGCCAGCACCTTTTCGGGGTGGCAGCCCCAGCATTTT. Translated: CASTFSGWQPQHF.

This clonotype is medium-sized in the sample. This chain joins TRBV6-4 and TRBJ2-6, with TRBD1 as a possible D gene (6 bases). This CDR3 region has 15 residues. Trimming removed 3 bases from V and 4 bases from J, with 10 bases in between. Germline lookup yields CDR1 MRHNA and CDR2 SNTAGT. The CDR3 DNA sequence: TGTGCCAGCAGTGAAGCGACAGGAGGGGCCAACGTCCTGACTTTC. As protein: CASSEATGGANVLTF.

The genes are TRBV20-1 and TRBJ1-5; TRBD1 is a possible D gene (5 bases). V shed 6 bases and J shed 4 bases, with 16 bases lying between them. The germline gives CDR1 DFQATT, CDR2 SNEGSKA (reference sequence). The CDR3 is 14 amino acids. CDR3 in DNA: TGCAGTGCGCCGGCCCGACGGGGGAATCAGCCCCAGCATTTT. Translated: CSAPARRGNQPQHF.

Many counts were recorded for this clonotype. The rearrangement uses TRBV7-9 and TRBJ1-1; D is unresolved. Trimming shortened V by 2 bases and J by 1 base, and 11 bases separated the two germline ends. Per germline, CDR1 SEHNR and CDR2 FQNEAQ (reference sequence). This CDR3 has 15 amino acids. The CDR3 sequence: CASSLSETGNTEAFF. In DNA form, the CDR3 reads TGTGCCAGCAGCTTATCCGAAACTGGGAACACTGAAGCTTTCTTT.

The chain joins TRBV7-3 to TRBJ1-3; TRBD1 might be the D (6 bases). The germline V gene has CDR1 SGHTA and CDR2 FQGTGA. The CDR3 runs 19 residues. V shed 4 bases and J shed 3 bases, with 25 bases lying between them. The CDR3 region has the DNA TGTGCCAGCAGCTCCCCAAGGGGGGGCTTCGCAACGTATGGAAACACCATATATTTT. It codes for CASSSPRGGFATYGNTIYF.

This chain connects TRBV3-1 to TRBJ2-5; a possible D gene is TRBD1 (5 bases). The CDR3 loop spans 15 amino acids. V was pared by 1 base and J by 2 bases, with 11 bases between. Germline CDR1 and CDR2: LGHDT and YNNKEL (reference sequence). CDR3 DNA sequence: TGTGCCAGCAGCCAAGTTAGGGGCGGACAAGAGACCCAGTACTTC. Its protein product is CASSQVRGGQETQYF.

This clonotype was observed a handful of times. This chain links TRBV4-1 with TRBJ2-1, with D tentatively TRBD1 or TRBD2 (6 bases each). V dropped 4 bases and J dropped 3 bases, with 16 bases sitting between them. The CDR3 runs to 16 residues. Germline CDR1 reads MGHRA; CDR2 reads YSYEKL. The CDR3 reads CASSLVGGGNYNEQFF. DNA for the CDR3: TGCGCCAGCAGCCTAGTTGGGGGCGGGAACTACAATGAGCAGTTCTTC.

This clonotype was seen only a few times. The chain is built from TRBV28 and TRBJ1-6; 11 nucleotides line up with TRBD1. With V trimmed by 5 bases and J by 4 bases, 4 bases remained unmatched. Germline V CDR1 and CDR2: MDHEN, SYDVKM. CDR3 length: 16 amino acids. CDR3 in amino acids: CASSPGQGAYNSPLHF. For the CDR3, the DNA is TGTGCCAGCAGTCCAGGACAGGGGGCTTATAATTCACCCCTCCACTTT. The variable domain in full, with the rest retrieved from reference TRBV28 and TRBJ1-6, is DVKVTQSSRYLVKRTGEKVFLECVQDMDHENMFWYRQDPGLGLRLIYFSYDVKMKEKGDIPEGYSVSREKKERFSLILESASTNQTSMYLCASSPGQGAYNSPLHFGNGTRLTVT.

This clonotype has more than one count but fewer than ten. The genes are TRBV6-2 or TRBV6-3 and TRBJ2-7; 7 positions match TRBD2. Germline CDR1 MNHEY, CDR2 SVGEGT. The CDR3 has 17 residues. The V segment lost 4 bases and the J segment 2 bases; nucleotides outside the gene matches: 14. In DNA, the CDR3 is TGTGCCAGCAGTTCCTATTATGTGGCGGGAGAGACCTACGAGCAGTACTTC. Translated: CASSSYYVAGETYEQYF.

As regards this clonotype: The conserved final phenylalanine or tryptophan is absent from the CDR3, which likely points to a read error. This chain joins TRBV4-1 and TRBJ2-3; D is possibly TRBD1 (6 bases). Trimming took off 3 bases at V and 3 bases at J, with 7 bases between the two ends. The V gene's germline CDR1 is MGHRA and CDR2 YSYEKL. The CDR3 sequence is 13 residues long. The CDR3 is CASSQTGTDTQYI. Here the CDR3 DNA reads TGCGCCAGCAGCCAGACAGGAACAGATACGCAGTATATT.

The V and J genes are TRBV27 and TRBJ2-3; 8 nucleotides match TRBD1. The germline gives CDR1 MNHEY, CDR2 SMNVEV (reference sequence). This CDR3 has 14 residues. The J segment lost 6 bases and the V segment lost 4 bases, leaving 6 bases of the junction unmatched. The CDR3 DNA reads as TGTGCCAGCAGTTCATGGACAGGGATGGATACGCAGTATTTT. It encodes CASSSWTGMDTQYF.

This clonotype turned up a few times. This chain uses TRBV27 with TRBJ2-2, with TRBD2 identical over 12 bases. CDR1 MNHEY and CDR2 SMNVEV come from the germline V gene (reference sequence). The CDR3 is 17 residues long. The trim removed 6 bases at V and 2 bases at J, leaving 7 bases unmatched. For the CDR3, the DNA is TGTGCCAGCAGCCGGGGGACTAGCGGGTCCAACACCGGGGAGCTGTTTTTT. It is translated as CASSRGTSGSNTGELFF.

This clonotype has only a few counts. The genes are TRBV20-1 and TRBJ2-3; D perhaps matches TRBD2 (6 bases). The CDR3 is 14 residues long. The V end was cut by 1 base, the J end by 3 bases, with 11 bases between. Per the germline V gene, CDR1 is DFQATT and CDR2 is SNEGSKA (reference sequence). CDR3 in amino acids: CSARAPGVTDTQYF. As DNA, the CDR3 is TGCAGTGCTAGAGCACCGGGGGTAACAGATACGCAGTATTTT.